The following is a T cell receptor (beta chain) sequence with its context. Antigen unknown. TCRdb fed the 5' RACE reads into MiXCR, producing one record per CDR3 protein. The sample consists of about 550,000 distinct CDR3 sequences, 15% to 20% of them appearing once. The source of the sample is a study of T cells after yellow fever vaccination. Whole-study context: Fractions of limited cellularity were prepared by means of SMART-Seq v4 Ultra Low Input. Study results and limitations: Just a small share of clonotypes turned up in the CD4 compartment as well as the CD8 compartment. Clones from primary vaccination mostly reappeared after the booster (about 97% CD4, around 90% CD8).

Germline values: CDR1 SGHRS, CDR2 YFSETQ. This CDR3 contains 14 residues. V was shortened by 5 bases and J by 4 bases, with 16 bases between the two germline ends. Source: PBMCs, taken 15 days after the yellow fever booster vaccination. V is TRBV5-1 and J is TRBJ2-7, with D possibly matching TRBD1 (5 bases). The sequence was obtained from a man aged 30-40 years who received the YFV17D yellow fever vaccine. CDR3 amino acids: CASSVRAPDYEQYF. The CDR3 region has the DNA TGCGCCAGCAGTGTCAGGGCGCCGGATTACGAGCAGTACTTC.